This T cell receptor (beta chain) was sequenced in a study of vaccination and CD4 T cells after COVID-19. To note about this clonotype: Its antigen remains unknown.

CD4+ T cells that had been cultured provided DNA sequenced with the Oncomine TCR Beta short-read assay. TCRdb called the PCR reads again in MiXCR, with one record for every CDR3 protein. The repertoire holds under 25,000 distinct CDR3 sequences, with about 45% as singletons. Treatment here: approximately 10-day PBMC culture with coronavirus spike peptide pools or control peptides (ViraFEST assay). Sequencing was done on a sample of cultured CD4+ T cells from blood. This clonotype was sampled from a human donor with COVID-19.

The chain's CDR3 is CASRWWSNQPQHF. DNA for the CDR3: TGTGCCAGCAGGTGGTGGAGCAATCAGCCCCAGCATTTT. The chain couples TRBV6-2 or TRBV6-3 to TRBJ1-5; no reliable D call. V shed 6 bases and J shed 1 base, with 7 bases lying between them. The CDR3 contains 13 residues. The germline V gene encodes CDR1 MNHEY and CDR2 SVGEGT.